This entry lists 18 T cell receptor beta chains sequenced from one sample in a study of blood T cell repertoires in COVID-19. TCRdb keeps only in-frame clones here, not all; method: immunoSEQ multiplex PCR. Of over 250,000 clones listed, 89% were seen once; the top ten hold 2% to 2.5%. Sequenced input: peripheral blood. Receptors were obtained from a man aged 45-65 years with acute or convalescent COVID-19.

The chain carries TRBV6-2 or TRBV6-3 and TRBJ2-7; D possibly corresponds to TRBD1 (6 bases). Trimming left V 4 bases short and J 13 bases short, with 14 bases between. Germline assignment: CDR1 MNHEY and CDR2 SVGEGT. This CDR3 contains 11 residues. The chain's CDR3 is CASSFFQGLYF. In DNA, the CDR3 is TGTGCCAGCAGTTTTTTCCAGGGGCTTTACTTC.

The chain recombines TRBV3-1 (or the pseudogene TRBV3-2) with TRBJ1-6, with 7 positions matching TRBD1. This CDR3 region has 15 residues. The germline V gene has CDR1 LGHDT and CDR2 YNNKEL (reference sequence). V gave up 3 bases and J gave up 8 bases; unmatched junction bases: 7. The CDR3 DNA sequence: TGTGCCAGCAGCCAGACAGGGATCTTTGATTCACCCCTCCACTTT. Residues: CASSQTGIFDSPLHF.

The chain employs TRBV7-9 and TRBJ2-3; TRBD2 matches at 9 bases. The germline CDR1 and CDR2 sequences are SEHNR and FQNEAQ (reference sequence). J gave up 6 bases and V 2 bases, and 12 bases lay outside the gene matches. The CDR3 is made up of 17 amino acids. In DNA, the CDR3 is TGTGCCAGCAGCTTAACAACCTATAGCGGGGGCCCGGATACGCAGTATTTT. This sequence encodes CASSLTTYSGGPDTQYF.

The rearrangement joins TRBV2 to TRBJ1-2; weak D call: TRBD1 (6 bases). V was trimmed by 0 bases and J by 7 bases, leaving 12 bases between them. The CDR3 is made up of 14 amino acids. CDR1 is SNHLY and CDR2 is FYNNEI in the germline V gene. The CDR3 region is CASSEARQGSGYTF. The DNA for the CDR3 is TGTGCCAGCAGTGAAGCCCGGCAGGGGTCTGGCTACACCTTC.

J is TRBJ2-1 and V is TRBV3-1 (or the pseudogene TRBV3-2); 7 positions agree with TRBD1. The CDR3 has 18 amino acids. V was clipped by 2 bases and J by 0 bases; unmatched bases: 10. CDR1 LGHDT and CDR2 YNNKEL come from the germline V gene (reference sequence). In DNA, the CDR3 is TGTGCCAGCAGCCAAAAGACGGTGGACAGGAGCTCCTACAATGAGCAGTTCTTC. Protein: CASSQKTVDRSSYNEQFF.

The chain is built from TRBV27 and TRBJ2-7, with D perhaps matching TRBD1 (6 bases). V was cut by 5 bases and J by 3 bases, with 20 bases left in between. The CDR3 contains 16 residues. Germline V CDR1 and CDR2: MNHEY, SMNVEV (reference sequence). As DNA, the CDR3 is TGTGCCAGCAGTCTAACCCCAGGGGACATTTACTACGAGCAGTACTTC. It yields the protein CASSLTPGDIYYEQYF.

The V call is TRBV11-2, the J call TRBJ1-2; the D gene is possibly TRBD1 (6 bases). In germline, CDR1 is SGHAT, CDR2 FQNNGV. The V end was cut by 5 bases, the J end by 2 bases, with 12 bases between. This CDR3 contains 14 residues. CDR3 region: CASSPDRLNYGYTF. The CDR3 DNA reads TGTGCCAGCAGCCCCGACAGGCTCAACTATGGCTACACCTTC.

The CDR3 region has the DNA TGTGCCAGCAGCTTATCAGGCAGGGGCCCCTACGAGCAGTACTTC. Its protein is CASSLSGRGPYEQYF. This chain connects TRBV7-3 to TRBJ2-7, with D possibly being TRBD1 (6 bases). V shed 2 bases and J shed 2 bases, with 13 bases lying between them. Germline loops: CDR1 SGHTA, CDR2 FQGTGA. The CDR3 spans 15 residues.

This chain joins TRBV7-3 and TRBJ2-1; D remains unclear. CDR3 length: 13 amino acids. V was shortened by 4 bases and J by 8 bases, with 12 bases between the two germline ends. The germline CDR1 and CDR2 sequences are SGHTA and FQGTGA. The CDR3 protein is CASSYQTGDEQFF. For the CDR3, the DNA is TGTGCCAGCAGCTACCAGACTGGCGATGAGCAGTTCTTC.

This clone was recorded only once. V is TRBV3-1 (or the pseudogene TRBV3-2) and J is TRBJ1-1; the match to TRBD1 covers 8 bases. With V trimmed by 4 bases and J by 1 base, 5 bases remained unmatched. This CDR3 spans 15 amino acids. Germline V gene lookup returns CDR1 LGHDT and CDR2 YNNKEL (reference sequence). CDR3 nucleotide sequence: TGTGCCAGCAGCCGGACAGGGTTGGGGAACACTGAAGCTTTCTTT. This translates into CASSRTGLGNTEAFF.

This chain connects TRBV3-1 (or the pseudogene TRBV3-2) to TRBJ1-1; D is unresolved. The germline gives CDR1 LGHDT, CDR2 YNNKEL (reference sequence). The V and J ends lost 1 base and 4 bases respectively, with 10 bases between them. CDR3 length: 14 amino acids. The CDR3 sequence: CASSQGGLGTEAFF. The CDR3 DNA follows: TGTGCCAGCAGCCAAGGCGGCCTTGGCACTGAAGCTTTCTTT.

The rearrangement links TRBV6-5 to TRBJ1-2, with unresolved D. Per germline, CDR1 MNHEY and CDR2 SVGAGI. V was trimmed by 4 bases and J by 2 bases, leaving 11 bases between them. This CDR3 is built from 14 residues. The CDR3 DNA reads TGTGCCAGCAGTTTTGAACGCGCCAACTATGGCTACACCTTC. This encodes CASSFERANYGYTF.

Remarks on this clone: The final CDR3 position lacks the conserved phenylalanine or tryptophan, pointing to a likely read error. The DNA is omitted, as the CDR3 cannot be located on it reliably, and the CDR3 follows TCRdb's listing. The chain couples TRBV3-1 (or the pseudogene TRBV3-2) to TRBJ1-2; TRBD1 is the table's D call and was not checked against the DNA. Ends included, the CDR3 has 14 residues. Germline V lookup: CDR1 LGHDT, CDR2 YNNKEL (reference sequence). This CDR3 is CASSQGLGGQAVLS.

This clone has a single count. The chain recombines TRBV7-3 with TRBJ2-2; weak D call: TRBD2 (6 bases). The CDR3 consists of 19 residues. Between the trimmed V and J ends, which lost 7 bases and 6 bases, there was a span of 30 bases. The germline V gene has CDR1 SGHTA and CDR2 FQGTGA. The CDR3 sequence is CASTGWGEGGVLISGELFF. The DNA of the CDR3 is TGTGCCAGCACCGGATGGGGAGAAGGCGGGGTCCTGATTTCCGGGGAGCTGTTTTTT.

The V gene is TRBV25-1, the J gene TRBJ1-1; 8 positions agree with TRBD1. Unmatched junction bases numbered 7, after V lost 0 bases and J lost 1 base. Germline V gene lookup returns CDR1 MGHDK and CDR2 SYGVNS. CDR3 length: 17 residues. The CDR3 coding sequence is TGTGCCAGCAGTGAATATTTCAGGGGGCTGGAGAACACTGAAGCTTTCTTT. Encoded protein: CASSEYFRGLENTEAFF.

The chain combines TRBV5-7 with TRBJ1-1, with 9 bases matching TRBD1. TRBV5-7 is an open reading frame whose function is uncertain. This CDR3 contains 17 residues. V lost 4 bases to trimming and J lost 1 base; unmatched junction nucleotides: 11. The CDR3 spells CASSPRDRVGWNTEAFF. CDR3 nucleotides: TGTGCCAGCAGCCCCAGGGACAGGGTGGGGTGGAACACTGAAGCTTTCTTT.

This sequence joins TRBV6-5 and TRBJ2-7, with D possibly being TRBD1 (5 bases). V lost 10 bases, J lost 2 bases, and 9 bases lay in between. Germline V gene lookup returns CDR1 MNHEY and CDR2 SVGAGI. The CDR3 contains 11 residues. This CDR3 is CATGRAYEQYF. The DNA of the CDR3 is TGTGCCACAGGCAGGGCCTACGAGCAGTACTTC.

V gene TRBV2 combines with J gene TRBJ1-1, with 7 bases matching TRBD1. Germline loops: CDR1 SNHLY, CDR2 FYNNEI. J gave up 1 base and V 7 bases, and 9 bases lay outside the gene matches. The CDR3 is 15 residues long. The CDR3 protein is CASNPDRAENTEAFF. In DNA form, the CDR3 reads TGTGCCAGCAACCCCGACAGGGCAGAGAACACTGAAGCTTTCTTT.